This T cell receptor (beta chain) emerged from a study of blood T cell repertoires in COVID-19. V was cut by 1 base and J by 6 bases, with 18 bases left in between. The V gene's germline CDR1 is KGHSH and CDR2 LQKENI. The CDR3 contains 17 residues. Sequencing used immunoSEQ multiplex PCR; TCRdb keeps in-frame clones, though not all of them. The profile shows 94,000 or so clones, more than 75% of them singletons. The sequence came from a woman of 80 years or more with active COVID-19. Material: peripheral blood. The chain uses TRBV18 and TRBJ2-2; weak D call: TRBD1 (5 bases). This CDR3 is CASSPLAPGLYPGELFF. The CDR3 DNA reads TGTGCCAGCTCACCACTAGCCCCAGGGTTATACCCCGGGGAGCTGTTTTTT.